The entry below describes one T cell receptor (beta chain). Its antigen has not been determined. Qualities for individual bases were not recorded, and no much larger clone is one base off. Every donor in the study was a healthy Caucasian. Receptor libraries were prepared by 5' RACE. Sequencing was performed on an Illumina HiSeq 2000. Template switching introduced a universal primer binding site; the final cDNA contained a unique molecular identifier, enabling accurate counting of TCR cDNA molecules. Specific primers in the conserved constant-segment region were used to synthesize first-strand cDNA for the TCR alpha and beta chains. To control for contamination, each cDNA library was double barcoded with a SMART-Mk sample barcode plus Illumina barcodes. TruSeq adapter sequences along with Illumina sample barcodes were introduced in two successive PCR steps. Sequencing of the TCR alpha and beta cDNA libraries was done on the Illumina HiSeq platform using custom primers. The paper's data handling went like this. Unique molecular identifiers were extracted from raw reads with MiGEC, and CDR3 positions were determined with MiXCR. Recombination models were inferred per individual with the repgenHMM and IGoR tools using an EM algorithm. The tcR package in R was used for shared clonotype analysis, with sharing normalized by the product of cloneset sizes. To study raw recombination without the effects of thymic and clonal selection, out-of-frame nonproductive sequences were analyzed. The public reads were reprocessed in TCRdb via fastp at Q25 and MiXCR, keeping in-frame beta chains. Here each entry gathers all rows of one CDR3 protein and keeps the most common genes and DNA. None of the V and J calls come from the authors' own analysis; TCRdb made them. In all, the sample holds approximately 1.8 million distinct CDR3 sequences, and about 32% of those were seen once. The ten biggest clones cover 0.25% to 0.3% of the sample.

The record originates from a study of identical twins (dated by TCRdb to the mid-2010s). In the study overall: To test whether fetal clonotypes persist, the study used deep sequencing on TCR alpha and beta repertoires from monozygotic twins, unrelated adults of various ages, and cord blood. To rule out contamination, the twin experiments were replicated at different times with different library preparation protocols.

General findings and caveats noted by the study authors: Recombination models systematically underestimated out-of-frame TCR alpha sharing in monozygotic twins but agreed with sharing between unrelated individuals. The excess sharing between twins in beta out-of-frame sequences was weaker because fewer shared sequences reduced the signal-to-noise ratio. Conclusions relied on cross-sectional statistical analysis, since the same donors could not be followed over many years. Zero-insertion analyses could be partly confounded by invariant T cells such as MAIT and iNKT, though diverse VJ usage argued against such confounding for most clonotypes. Abundant cord blood beta clonotypes carried fewer insertions; young adult naive repertoires showed a weaker similar trend, while memory repertoires showed none. Out-of-frame TCR alpha sequences shared between twins showed an excess of low generation-probability sequences compared with coincidental sharing between unrelated individuals.

Spanning cysteine to phenylalanine, the CDR3 consists of 16 amino acids. Solely the CDR3 DNA is kept, with 48 bases framed from the first base. For this chain, trimming is 1 base at the V end and 4 bases at the J end, and the number of junction bases without a gene match is 6. From the germline V gene, CDR1 is SGHVS and CDR2 is FNYEAQ. The source material was cord blood. The sequence was collected from a newborn girl in good health. The chain joins TRBV7-6 to TRBJ2-3; 9 of the junction bases match TRBD2. The DNA reads TGTGCCAGCAGCTTAGTGGTAGCGGGGGCCGCAGATACGCAGTATTTT. It is translated as CASSLVVAGAADTQYF. Supplemented by the reference TRBV7-6 and TRBJ2-3 proteins around the CDR3, the complete variable domain is GAGVSQSPRYKVTKRGQDVALRCDPISGHVSLYWYRQALGQGPEFLTYFNYEAQQDKSGLPNDRFSAERPEGSISTLTIQRTEQRDSAMYRCASSLVVAGAADTQYFGPGTRLTVL.